This entry lists 9 T cell receptor beta chains sequenced from one sample in a study of blood T cell repertoires in COVID-19. Here immunoSEQ multiplex PCR was the method, and the copy in TCRdb shows in-frame clones only, minus some. Seen here are about 210,000 clones, 80% to 90% observed once, and the top ten hold roughly 10%. Sequenced: peripheral blood. Receptors were obtained from a woman aged 80 or over with COVID-19, enrolled during active disease.

Points on this clone: The sample holds other DNA sequences that translate to the same CDR3. The V call is TRBV28, the J call TRBJ2-3; the match to TRBD2 covers 9 bases. Trimming at V came to 3 bases and at J to 4 bases, leaving 5 bases not matched to a gene. The CDR3 contains 15 residues. CDR1 is MDHEN and CDR2 is SYDVKM in the germline V gene. The CDR3 bases are TGTGCCAGCAGTTTTCGTCGCGGGGGGGCAGATACGCAGTATTTT. This sequence encodes CASSFRRGGADTQYF.

V usage is TRBV9 and J usage is TRBJ1-3; no clear D gene. Germline CDR1 and CDR2: SGDLS and YYNGEE. This CDR3 spans 12 amino acids. V shed 6 bases and J shed 0 bases, with 4 bases lying between them. CDR3 coding DNA: TGTGCCAGCACCAGCTCTGGAAACACCATATATTTT. Protein sequence: CASTSSGNTIYF.

CDR3 DNA sequence: TGCGCCAGCAGCCAGACGACAGGGGCAACCGGGGAGCAGTTCTTC. As protein: CASSQTTGATGEQFF. V usage is TRBV4-3 and J usage is TRBJ2-1, with TRBD1 matching over 8 bases. The V gene end was trimmed by 3 bases and the J gene end by 10 bases; junction bases not matched to a gene: 11. Germline-derived CDR1 and CDR2 are LGHNA and YSLEER. The CDR3 loop spans 15 amino acids.

In DNA, the CDR3 is TGTGCCAGCAGCCCAGGGCTGATTGAGGGCTACACCTTC. Its translation is CASSPGLIEGYTF. The chain is built from TRBV6-5 and TRBJ1-2; a possible D gene is TRBD1 (5 bases). Germline assignment: CDR1 MNHEY and CDR2 SVGAGI. The V gene lost 6 bases and the J gene lost 8 bases, with 16 bases spanning the gap. The CDR3 runs to 13 residues.

The V gene is TRBV7-2, the J gene TRBJ1-2; D unclear. The CDR3 length is 12 residues. CDR1 is SGHTA, CDR2 FQGNSA, per germline. V dropped 3 bases and J dropped 5 bases, with 7 bases sitting between them. In nucleotides, the CDR3 is TGTGCCAGCAGCTTTCTAGGATATGGCTACACCTTC. Residues: CASSFLGYGYTF.

This sequence joins TRBV18 and TRBJ1-1; D remains unclear. Trimming left V 0 bases short and J 7 bases short, with 15 bases between. The CDR3 runs to 15 residues. The germline V gene has CDR1 KGHSH and CDR2 LQKENI. The CDR3 here is CASSPPGRVDNEAFF. The CDR3 DNA reads TGTGCCAGCTCACCACCGGGGAGGGTCGATAATGAAGCTTTCTTT.

V usage is TRBV5-6 and J usage is TRBJ1-1; TRBD1 aligns across 8 bases. Germline CDR1 and CDR2: SGHDT and YYEEEE. This CDR3 has 16 residues. The trim removed 0 bases at V and 7 bases at J, leaving 11 bases unmatched. In nucleotides, the CDR3 is TGTGCCAGCAGCTTGGTCGGGACAGGAGTTACAGGTGAAGCTTTCTTT. This translates into CASSLVGTGVTGEAFF.

The chain is built from TRBV3-1 (or the pseudogene TRBV3-2) and TRBJ2-1, with 9 bases identical to TRBD2. With 1 base clipped from V and 3 bases from J, the junction kept 1 base outside the gene matches. The CDR3 contains 15 residues. Germline CDR1 reads LGHDT; CDR2 reads YNNKEL (reference sequence). Here the CDR3 DNA reads TGTGCCAGCAGCCAAGGAGCGGGGGGCTACAATGAGCAGTTCTTC. Its translation: CASSQGAGGYNEQFF.

CDR3 region: CASSLGAQDYGYTF. The CDR3 region has the DNA TGTGCCAGCTCATTGGGGGCGCAGGACTATGGCTACACCTTC. This chain links TRBV18 with TRBJ1-2, with D tentatively TRBD1 (6 bases). This CDR3 contains 14 residues. Looked up from germline, CDR1 is KGHSH and CDR2 is LQKENI. V was pared by 5 bases and J by 3 bases, with 13 bases between.